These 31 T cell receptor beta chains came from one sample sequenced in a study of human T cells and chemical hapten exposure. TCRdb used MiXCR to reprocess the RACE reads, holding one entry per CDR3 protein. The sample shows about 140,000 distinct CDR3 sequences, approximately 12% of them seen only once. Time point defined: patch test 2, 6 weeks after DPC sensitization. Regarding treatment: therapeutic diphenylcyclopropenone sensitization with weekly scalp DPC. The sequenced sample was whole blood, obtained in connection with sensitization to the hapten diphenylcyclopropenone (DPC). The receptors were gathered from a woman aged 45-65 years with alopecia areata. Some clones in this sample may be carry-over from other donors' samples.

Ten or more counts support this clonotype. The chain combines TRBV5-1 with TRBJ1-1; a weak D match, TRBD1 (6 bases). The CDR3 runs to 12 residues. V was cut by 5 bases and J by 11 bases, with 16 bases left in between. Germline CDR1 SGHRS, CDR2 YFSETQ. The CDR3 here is CASSQAGGAAFF. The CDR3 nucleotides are TGCGCCAGCAGTCAGGCGGGGGGCGCGGCTTTCTTT. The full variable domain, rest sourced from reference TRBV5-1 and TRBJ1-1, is KAGVTQTPRYLIKTRGQQVTLSCSPISGHRSVSWYQQTPGQGLQFLFEYFSETQRNKGNFPGRFSGRQFSNSRSEMNVSTLELGDSALYLCASSQAGGAAFFGQGTRLTVV.

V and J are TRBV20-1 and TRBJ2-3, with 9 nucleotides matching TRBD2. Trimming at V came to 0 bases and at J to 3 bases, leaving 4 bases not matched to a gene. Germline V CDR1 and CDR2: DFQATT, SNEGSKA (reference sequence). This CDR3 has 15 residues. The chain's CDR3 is CSARDPREGTDTQYF. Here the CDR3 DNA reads TGCAGTGCTAGAGATCCGCGGGAGGGAACAGATACGCAGTATTTT.

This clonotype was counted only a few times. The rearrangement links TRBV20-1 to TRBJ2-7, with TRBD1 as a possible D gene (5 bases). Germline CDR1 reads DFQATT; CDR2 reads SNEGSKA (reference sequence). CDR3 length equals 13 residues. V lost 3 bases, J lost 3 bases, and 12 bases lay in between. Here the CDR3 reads CSASGQGFYEQYF. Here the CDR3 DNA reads TGCAGTGCTAGTGGTCAGGGCTTCTACGAGCAGTACTTC.

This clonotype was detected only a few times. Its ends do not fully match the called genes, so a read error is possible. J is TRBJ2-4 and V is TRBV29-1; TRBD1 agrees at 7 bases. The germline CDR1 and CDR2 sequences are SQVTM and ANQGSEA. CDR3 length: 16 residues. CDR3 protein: CSVEGDRATAKNIQYF. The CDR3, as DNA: TGCAGCGTGGAAGGTGACAGGGCTACAGCCAAAAACATTCAGTACTTC.

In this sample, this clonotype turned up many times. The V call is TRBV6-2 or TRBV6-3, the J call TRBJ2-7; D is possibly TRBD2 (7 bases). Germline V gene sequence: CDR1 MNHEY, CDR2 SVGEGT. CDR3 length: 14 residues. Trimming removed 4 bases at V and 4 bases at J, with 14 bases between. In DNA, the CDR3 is TGTGCCAGCAGTTGGGGGGGCCGCTATTACGAGCAGTACTTC. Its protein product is CASSWGGRYYEQYF.

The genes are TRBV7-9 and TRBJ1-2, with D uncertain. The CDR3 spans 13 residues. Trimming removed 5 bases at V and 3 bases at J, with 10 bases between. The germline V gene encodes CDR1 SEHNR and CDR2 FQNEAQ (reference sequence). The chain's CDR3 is CASSRNTDYGYTF. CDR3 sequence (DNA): TGTGCCAGCAGCCGAAACACCGACTATGGCTACACCTTC.

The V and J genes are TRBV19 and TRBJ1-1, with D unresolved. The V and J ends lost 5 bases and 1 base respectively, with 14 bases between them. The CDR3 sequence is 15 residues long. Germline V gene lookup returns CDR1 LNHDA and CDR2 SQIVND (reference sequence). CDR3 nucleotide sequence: TGTGCCAGTAGTGCCTTTGGGGTAAGGAACACTGAAGCTTTCTTT. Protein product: CASSAFGVRNTEAFF.

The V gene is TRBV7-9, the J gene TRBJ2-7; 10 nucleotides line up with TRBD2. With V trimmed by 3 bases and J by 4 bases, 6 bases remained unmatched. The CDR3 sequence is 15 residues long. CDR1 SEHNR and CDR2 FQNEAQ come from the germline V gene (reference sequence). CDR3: CASSFASGSRYEQYF. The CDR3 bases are TGTGCCAGCAGCTTCGCTAGCGGGAGTAGGTACGAGCAGTACTTC.

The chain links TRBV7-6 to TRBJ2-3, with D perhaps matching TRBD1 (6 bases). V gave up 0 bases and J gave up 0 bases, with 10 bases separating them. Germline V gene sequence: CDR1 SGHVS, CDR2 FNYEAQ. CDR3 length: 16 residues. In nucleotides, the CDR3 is TGTGCCAGCAGCTTAGCGCAGGGGACCAGCACAGATACGCAGTATTTT. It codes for CASSLAQGTSTDTQYF.

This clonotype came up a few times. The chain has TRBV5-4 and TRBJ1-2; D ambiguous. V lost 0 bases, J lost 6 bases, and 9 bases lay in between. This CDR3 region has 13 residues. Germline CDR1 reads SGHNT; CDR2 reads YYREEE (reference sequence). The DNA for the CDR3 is TGTGCCAGCAGCTTGGGATGGGTAGATGGCTACACCTTC. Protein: CASSLGWVDGYTF.

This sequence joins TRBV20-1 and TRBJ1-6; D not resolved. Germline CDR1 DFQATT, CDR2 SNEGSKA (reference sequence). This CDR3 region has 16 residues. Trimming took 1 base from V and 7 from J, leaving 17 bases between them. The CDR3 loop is CSARVTSPGRNSPLHF. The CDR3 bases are TGCAGTGCTAGAGTGACCAGTCCGGGGAGGAATTCACCCCTCCACTTT.

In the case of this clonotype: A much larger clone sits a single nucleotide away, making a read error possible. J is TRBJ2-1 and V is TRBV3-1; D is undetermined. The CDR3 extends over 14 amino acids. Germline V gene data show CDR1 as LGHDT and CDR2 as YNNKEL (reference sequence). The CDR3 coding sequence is TGTGCCAGCAGCCAGGGCCAGCTTTACAATGAGCAGATCTTC. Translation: CASSQGQLYNEQIF.

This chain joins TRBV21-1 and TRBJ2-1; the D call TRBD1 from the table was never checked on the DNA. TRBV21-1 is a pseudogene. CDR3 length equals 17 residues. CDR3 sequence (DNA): TGTGCCAGCAGCAAAGTACTCCCCGGCAGCTCCTACAATGAGCAGTTCTTC. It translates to CASSKVLPGSSYNEQFF.

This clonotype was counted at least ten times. CDR3 protein: CASSQEGYPGLGAPGANVLTF. The CDR3 coding sequence is TGCGCCAGCAGCCAAGAAGGTTACCCGGGACTTGGGGCCCCTGGGGCCAACGTCCTGACTTTC. This chain uses TRBV4-3 with TRBJ2-6, with D possibly being TRBD2 (6 bases). The CDR3 runs 21 residues. Germline CDR1 LGHNA, CDR2 YSLEER. V gave up 0 bases and J gave up 2 bases, with 23 bases separating them.

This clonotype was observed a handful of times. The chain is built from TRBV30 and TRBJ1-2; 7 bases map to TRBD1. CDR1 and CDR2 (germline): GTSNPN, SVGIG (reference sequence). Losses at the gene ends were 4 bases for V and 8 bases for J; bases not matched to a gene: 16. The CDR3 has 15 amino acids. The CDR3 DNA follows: TGTGCCTGGACCCCGGGACAGCCTTCTTCTATGGGCTACACCTTC. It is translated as CAWTPGQPSSMGYTF.

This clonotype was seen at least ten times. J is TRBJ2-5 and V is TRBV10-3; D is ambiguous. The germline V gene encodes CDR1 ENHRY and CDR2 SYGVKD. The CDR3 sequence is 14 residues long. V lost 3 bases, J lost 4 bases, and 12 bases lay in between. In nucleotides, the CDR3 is TGTGCCATCAGTGACGGGCCCCCCAGAGAGACCCAGTACTTC. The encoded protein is CAISDGPPRETQYF.

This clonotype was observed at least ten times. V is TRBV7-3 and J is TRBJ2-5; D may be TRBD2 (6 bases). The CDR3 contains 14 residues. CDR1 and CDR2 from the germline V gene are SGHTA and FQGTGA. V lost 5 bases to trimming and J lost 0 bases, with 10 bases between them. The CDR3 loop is CASSPGDYQETQYF. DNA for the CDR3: TGTGCCAGCAGCCCCGGGGACTACCAAGAGACCCAGTACTTC. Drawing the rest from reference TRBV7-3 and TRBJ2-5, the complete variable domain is GAGVSQTPSNKVTEKGKYVELRCDPISGHTALYWYRQSLGQGPEFLIYFQGTGAADDSGLPNDRFFAVRPEGSVSTLKIQRTERGDSAVYLCASSPGDYQETQYFGPGTRLLVL.

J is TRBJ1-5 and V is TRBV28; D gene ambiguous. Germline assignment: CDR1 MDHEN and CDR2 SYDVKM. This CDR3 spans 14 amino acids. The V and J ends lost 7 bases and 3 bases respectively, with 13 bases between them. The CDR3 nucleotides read TGTGCCAGCACCGTGACGGCCCCCAATCAGCCCCAGCATTTT. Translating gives CASTVTAPNQPQHF.

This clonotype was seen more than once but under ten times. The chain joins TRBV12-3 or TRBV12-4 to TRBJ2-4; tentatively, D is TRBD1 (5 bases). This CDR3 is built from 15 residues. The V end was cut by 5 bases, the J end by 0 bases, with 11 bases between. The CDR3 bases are TGTGCCAGCAGTCCAGGGTTAATAGCCAAAAACATTCAGTACTTC. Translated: CASSPGLIAKNIQYF.

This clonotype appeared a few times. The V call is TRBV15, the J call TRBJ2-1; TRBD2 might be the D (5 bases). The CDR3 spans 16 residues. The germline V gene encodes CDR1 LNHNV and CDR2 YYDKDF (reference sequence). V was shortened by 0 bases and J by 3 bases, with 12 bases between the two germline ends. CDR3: CATSRDRQRRYNEQFF. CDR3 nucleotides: TGTGCCACCAGCAGAGATAGGCAGCGGCGCTACAATGAGCAGTTCTTC.

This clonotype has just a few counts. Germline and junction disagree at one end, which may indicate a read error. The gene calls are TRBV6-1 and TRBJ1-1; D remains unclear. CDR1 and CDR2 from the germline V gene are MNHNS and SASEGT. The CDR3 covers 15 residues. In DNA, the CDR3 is TGTGCCAGCACTCCGCAGTTGGGGTTGAAGACTGAAGCTTTCTTT. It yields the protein CASTPQLGLKTEAFF.

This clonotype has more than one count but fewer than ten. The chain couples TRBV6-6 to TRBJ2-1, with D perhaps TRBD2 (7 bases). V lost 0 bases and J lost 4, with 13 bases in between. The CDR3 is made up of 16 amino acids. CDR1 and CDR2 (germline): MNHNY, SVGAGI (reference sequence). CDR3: CASSYSGRGQYNEQFF. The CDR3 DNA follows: TGTGCCAGCAGTTACTCGGGGCGGGGGCAGTACAATGAGCAGTTCTTC.

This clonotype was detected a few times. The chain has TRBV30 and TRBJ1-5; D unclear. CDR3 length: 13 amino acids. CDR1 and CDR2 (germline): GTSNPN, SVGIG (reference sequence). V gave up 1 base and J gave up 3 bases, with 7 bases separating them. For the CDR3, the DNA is TGTGCCTGGAGTGGAGGCCCCAATCAGCCCCAGCATTTT. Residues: CAWSGGPNQPQHF.

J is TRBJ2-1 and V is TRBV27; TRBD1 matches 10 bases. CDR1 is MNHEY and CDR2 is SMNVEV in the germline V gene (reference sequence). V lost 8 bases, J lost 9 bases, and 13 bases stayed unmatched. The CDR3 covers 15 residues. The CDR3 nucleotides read TGTGCCAGCCGCCCGGGACAGGGGCCCACCGGTGAGCAGTTCTTC. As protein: CASRPGQGPTGEQFF.

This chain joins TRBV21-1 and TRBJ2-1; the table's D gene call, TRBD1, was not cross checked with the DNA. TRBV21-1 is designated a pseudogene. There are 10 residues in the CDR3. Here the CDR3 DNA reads TGTGCCAGCAGCAAAGCAGGGGAGTTCTTC. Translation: CASSKAGEFF.

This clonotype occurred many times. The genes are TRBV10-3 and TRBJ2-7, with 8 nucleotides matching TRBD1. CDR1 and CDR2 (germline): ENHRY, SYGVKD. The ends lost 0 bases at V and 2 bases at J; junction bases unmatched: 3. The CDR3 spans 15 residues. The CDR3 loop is CAISESDRATYEQYF. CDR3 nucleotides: TGTGCCATCAGTGAGTCGGACAGGGCTACCTACGAGCAGTACTTC.

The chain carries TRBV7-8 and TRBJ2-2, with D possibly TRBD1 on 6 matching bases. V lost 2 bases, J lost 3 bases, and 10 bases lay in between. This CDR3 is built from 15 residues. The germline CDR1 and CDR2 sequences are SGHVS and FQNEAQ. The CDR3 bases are TGTGCCAGCAGCTTATCAACAGGGTACACCGGGGAGCTGTTTTTT. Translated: CASSLSTGYTGELFF.

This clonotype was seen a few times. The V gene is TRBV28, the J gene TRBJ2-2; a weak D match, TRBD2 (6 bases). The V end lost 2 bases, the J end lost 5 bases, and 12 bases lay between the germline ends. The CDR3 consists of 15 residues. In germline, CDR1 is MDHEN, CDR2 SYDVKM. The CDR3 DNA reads TGTGCCAGCAGTTTACTAATCCTAGCGACCGGGGAGCTGTTTTTT. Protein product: CASSLLILATGELFF.

The CDR3 nucleotides read TGTGCCACCAGTTTGAGCGGGAGAGAGACAGATACGCAGCATTTT. Translation: CATSLSGRETDTQHF. The gene calls are TRBV24-1 and TRBJ2-3; tentatively, D is TRBD1 (5 bases). Judging by the DNA end, TRBJ1-5 fits better; the J call may be wrong. The CDR3 is made up of 15 amino acids. CDR1 and CDR2 from the germline V gene are KGHDR and SFDVKD.

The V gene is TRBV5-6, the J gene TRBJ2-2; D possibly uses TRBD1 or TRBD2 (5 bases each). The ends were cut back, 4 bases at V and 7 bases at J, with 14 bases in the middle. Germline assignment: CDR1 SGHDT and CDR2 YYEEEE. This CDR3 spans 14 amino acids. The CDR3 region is CASSARDAGGELFF. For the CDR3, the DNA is TGTGCCAGCAGCGCCCGGGACGCCGGCGGGGAGCTGTTTTTT.

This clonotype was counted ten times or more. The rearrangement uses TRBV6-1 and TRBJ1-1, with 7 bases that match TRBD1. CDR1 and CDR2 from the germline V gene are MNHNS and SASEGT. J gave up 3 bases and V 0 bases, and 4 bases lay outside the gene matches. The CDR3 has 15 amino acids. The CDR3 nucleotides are TGTGCCAGCAGTGAAGCGGGCAGGGGGGACACTGAAGCTTTCTTT. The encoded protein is CASSEAGRGDTEAFF.